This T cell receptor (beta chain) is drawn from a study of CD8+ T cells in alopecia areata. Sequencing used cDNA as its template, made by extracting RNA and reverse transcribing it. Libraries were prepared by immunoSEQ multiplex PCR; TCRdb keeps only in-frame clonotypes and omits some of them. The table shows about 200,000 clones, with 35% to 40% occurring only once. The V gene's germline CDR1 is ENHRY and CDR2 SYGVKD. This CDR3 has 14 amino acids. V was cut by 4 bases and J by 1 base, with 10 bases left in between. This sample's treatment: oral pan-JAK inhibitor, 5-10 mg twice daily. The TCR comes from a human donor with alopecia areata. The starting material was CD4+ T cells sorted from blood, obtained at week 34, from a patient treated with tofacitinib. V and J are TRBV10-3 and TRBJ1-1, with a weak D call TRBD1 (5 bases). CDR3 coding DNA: TGTGCCATCAGTGTATCAGGACAGAACACTGAAGCTTTCTTT. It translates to CAISVSGQNTEAFF.